These T cell receptor beta chains were read from a single sample in a study of CD8 T cells in ankylosing spondylitis. MiXCR was run by TCRdb on the 5' RACE reads, yielding one entry per CDR3 protein. The repertoire holds 250,000 to 350,000 distinct CDR3 sequences, with around 8% as singletons. Sample: blood, either unsorted or a sorted T cell fraction (not recorded which). The source is a male donor with ankylosing spondylitis. Both conserved end residues are part of each CDR3. A D gene is named only where the DNA matches it firmly. Some rows have no size entry. The others give once, few or many, or a class for an expanded clone.

clone_size j_call v_call d_call cdr3_nt cdr3_aa
- TRBJ2-1 TRBV19 TRBD2 TGTGCCAGCCTTGAGCGGGAGGGGGACAATGAGCAGTTCTTC CASLEREGDNEQFF
- TRBJ1-2 TRBV12-3/TRBV12-4 - TGTGCCAGCAGACCTCCGGGGCTCAAAAACTATGGCTACACCTTC CASRPPGLKNYGYTF
- TRBJ2-1 TRBV7-3 TRBD1 TGTGCCAGCAGCTTACCCAGGACAGGGGGTAGCAATGAGCAGTTCTTC CASSLPRTGGSNEQFF
- TRBJ2-3 TRBV5-1 TRBD2 TGCGCCAGCAGCATAGGACTAGCGGGAGTTAGGACAGATACGCAGTATTTT CASSIGLAGVRTDTQYF
few TRBJ1-2 TRBV5-1 - TGCGCCAGCGGCTCCGGACGGGGGCCTAACTATGGCTACACCTTC CASGSGRGPNYGYTF
few TRBJ2-2 TRBV11-1 - TGTGCCAGCAACCCGTCCGCTTTGGAAAACACCGGGGAGCTGTTTTTT CASNPSALENTGELFF
- TRBJ2-3 TRBV5-1 TRBD2 TGCGCCAGCAGCCTGGGACTAGCGGCCAGCACAGATACGCAGTATTTT CASSLGLAASTDTQYF
few TRBJ2-3 TRBV7-9 TRBD2 TGTGCCAGCAGGGCAGCGGGAGAGGGTGGCACAGATACGCAGTATTTT CASRAAGEGGTDTQYF
few TRBJ1-1 TRBV5-1 - TGCGCCACCCCCCCAGGGCGGATGAACACTGAAGCTTTCTTT CATPPGRMNTEAFF
- TRBJ2-7 TRBV5-5 - TGTGCCAGCAGCTTGGGGCAGGGCCTGCCCTACGAGCAGTACTTC CASSLGQGLPYEQYF
- TRBJ2-6 TRBV10-3 TRBD2 TGTGCCATCAGTAGCGGGGGCTCTGGGGCCAACGTCCTGACTTTC CAISSGGSGANVLTF
many TRBJ1-4 TRBV5-6 TRBD1 TGTGCCAGCAGCCCGAGGACAGGGAGGAATGAAAAACTGTTTTTT CASSPRTGRNEKLFF
few TRBJ2-4 TRBV13 - TGTGCCAGCAGCTTAGGGGCGAAGATTCAGTACTTC CASSLGAKIQYF
- TRBJ2-3 TRBV25-1 - TGTGCCAGCTCCGAGATTTCCAATACGCAGTATTTT CASSEISNTQYF
many TRBJ2-1 TRBV6-1 TRBD2 TGTGCCAGCAGTAAGCGGGAGTTCGGCCATGAGCAGTTCTTC CASSKREFGHEQFF
many TRBJ2-3 TRBV5-1 - TGCGCCAGCAGCTTGTGGTGGTCAGGTTCTAGCACAGATACGCAGTATTTT CASSLWWSGSSTDTQYF
- TRBJ2-7 TRBV7-9 - TGTGCCAGCAGCTCAACCGAGACTCCCGTCCGATCCGAGCAGTACTTC CASSSTETPVRSEQYF
many TRBJ1-1 TRBV27 - TGTGCCAGCAGTCGACTTACAGAGGCTTCAGCTTTCTTT CASSRLTEASAFF
- TRBJ2-1 TRBV24-1 - TGTGCCACCGGGACCCTAGCGCGATCCTACAATGAGCAGTTCTTC CATGTLARSYNEQFF
few TRBJ2-1 TRBV11-3 - TGTGCCAGCAGCTTAGGAGAGGCCTACAATGAGCAGTTCTTC CASSLGEAYNEQFF
- TRBJ2-3 TRBV7-2 - TGTGCCAGCAGCTTAAGGAGAACCCAGGATACGCAGTATTTT CASSLRRTQDTQYF
- TRBJ2-5 TRBV5-1 TRBD1 TGCGCCAGCAGCCCGATGACAGGGACGCAAGAGACCCAGTACTTC CASSPMTGTQETQYF
- TRBJ1-2 TRBV29-1 - TGCAGCGTTGAATTAAACTATGGCTACACCTTC CSVELNYGYTF
- TRBJ2-1 TRBV4-2 - TGTGCCAGCAGCCAGTCATCCAATGAGCAGTTCTTC CASSQSSNEQFF
few TRBJ1-4 TRBV4-1 - TGCGCCAGCAGCCAAGATGTCGCCGGGACTTCAACTAATGAAAAACTGTTTTTT CASSQDVAGTSTNEKLFF
- TRBJ2-7 TRBV11-2 - TGTGCCAGCAGCTTAGATCTGGACTCCTACGAGCAGTACTTC CASSLDLDSYEQYF
few TRBJ2-7 TRBV5-1 - TGCGCCAGCAGCTTGGCGTTGGATGACTACGAGCAGTACTTC CASSLALDDYEQYF
- TRBJ2-1 TRBV7-3 - TGTGCCAGCAGCCTAATAGGGGGGACCCACAATGAGCAGTTCTTC CASSLIGGTHNEQFF
once TRBJ2-5 TRBV11-2 - TGTGCCAGCAGCGTCGAAAAACAGGAGACCCAGTACTTC CASSVEKQETQYF
many TRBJ1-1 TRBV29-1 - TGCAGCGTTGTAGGACGGAGTGAAGCTTTCTTT CSVVGRSEAFF
few TRBJ1-2 TRBV12-3/TRBV12-4 TRBD1 TGTGCCAGCACCACAGGGGAGAGGAACTATGGCTACACCTTC CASTTGERNYGYTF
- TRBJ2-7 TRBV29-1 - TGCAGCGGGACGGACAGGCGGGGCGAGCAGTACTTC CSGTDRRGEQYF
- TRBJ1-4 TRBV4-3 - TGCGCCAGCAGCCAAGAGACAGATGAAAAACTGTTTTTT CASSQETDEKLFF
many TRBJ2-7 TRBV4-3 - TGCGCCAGCAGCCAAGGGCTCATGGACCCCTACGAGCAGTACTTC CASSQGLMDPYEQYF
few TRBJ2-7 TRBV29-1 - TGCAGCGTTGTGCAGACTCTGGGGGAGCAGTACTTC CSVVQTLGEQYF
few TRBJ2-4 TRBV3-1 - TGTGCCAGCAGCCCCCGCCTAGCAGCCAAAAACATTCAGTACTTC CASSPRLAAKNIQYF
many TRBJ2-2 TRBV5-1 - TGCGCCAGCAGTCAGAGACCTAACACCGGGGAGCTGTTTTTT CASSQRPNTGELFF
- TRBJ1-4 TRBV5-1 - TGCGCCAGCAGCTTGACGACACCAACCCGATCCAATGAAAAACTGTTTTTT CASSLTTPTRSNEKLFF
many TRBJ2-7 TRBV28 - TGTGCCAGCAGTTTACGGCCCTTTGAAACCTTGGACAGTACCTACTACGAGCAGTACTTC CASSLRPFETLDSTYYEQYF
many TRBJ1-1 TRBV20-1 TRBD1 TGCAGTGCTAGCCAGGGGGCGAATAAGAACACTGAAGCTTTCTTT CSASQGANKNTEAFF
- TRBJ2-5 TRBV15 - TGTGCCACCAGCAGAGTCGGAGAGACCCAGTACTTC CATSRVGETQYF